The rows below give T cell receptor beta chains drawn from one sample of a study of blood T cell repertoires in COVID-19. Produced via immunoSEQ multiplex PCR; TCRdb's table is partial and in-frame only. The table records around 290,000 clones, 75% to 90% of them present only once. Input material: peripheral blood. These receptors all stem from a woman aged 70-85 years with COVID-19, enrolled during active disease. Both conserved end residues are part of each CDR3. The D gene is left open where the match is weak. Expanded clones get a size class; other rows say once, few or many, or leave the size out.

CPRGRGLTDTQYF	TGTCCCCGTGGGCGGGGGCTCACAGATACGCAGTATTTT	.	TRBV27	TRBJ2-3	once
CASWSGRPNTGELFF	TGTGCCAGCTGGAGCGGACGGCCGAACACCGGGGAGCTGTTTTTT	.	TRBV7-2	TRBJ2-2	.
CASSAAPGQGNDEQFF	TGTGCCAGCAGCGCCGCCCCGGGACAGGGTAACGATGAGCAGTTCTTC	TRBD1	TRBV5-4	TRBJ2-1	.
CASSQGGTATDTQYF	TGTGCCAGCTCCCAAGGAGGGACTGCCACAGATACGCAGTATTTT	.	TRBV7-2	TRBJ2-3	.
CASSAAGTNETPLHF	TGTGCCAGCAGCGCCGCCGGGACAAATGAGACACCCCTCCACTTT	.	TRBV9	TRBJ1-6	once
CAKRQGRNTEAFF	TGTGCCAAACGACAGGGAAGGAACACTGAAGCTTTCTTT	TRBD1	TRBV10-3	TRBJ1-1	.
CSAPPQAAQTDTQYF	TGCAGCGCCCCGCCGCAGGCCGCCCAGACAGATACGCAGTATTTT	.	TRBV29-1	TRBJ2-3	few
CASSEYAARGGGNNEQFF	TGTGCCAGCAGTGAATACGCCGCGAGGGGCGGGGGAAACAATGAGCAGTTCTTC	TRBD2	TRBV2	TRBJ2-1	.
CASSAMTCRGYGYTF	TGTGCCAGCAGTGCCATGACCTGCAGGGGCTATGGCTACACCTTC	.	TRBV25-1	TRBJ1-2	.
CASSLGGGRDIQYF	TGCGCCAGCAGCTTAGGCGGGGGGCGGGACATTCAGTACTTC	TRBD2	TRBV5-1	TRBJ2-4	.
CASSLGLAGASYEQYF	TGTGCCAGCAGCTTAGGACTAGCGGGTGCCTCCTACGAGCAGTACTTC	TRBD2	TRBV7-6	TRBJ2-7	.
CASSGWGGDEQYF	TGTGCCAGCAGCGGCTGGGGGGGGGACGAGCAGTACTTC	TRBD2	TRBV9	TRBJ2-7	.
CASSDGLVSYNEQFF	TGCGCCAGCAGTGACGGGTTAGTCTCCTACAATGAGCAGTTCTTC	.	TRBV10-2	TRBJ2-1	.
CASSVSGVSSYNEQFF	TGTGCCAGCAGCGTTAGCGGGGTGAGCTCCTACAATGAGCAGTTCTTC	TRBD2	TRBV7-2	TRBJ2-1	.
CASSSGTANSPLHF	TGCGCCAGCAGTTCTGGGACAGCTAATTCACCCCTCCACTTT	TRBD1	TRBV5-1	TRBJ1-6	few
CASKQGAVYTEAFF	TGTGCCAGTAAACAGGGGGCCGTGTACACTGAAGCTTTCTTT	TRBD1	TRBV7-2	TRBJ1-1	.
CASRPGGRESEKLFF	TGTGCCAGTCGACCCGGGGGACGGGAAAGTGAAAAACTGTTTTTT	.	TRBV19	TRBJ1-4	.
CASSYSREETQYF	TGTGCCAGCAGTTACAGCAGGGAAGAGACCCAGTACTTC	.	TRBV6-6	TRBJ2-5	.
CSVRGLGVNEQFF	TGCAGCGTAAGGGGCCTTGGAGTGAATGAGCAGTTCTTC	.	TRBV29-1	TRBJ2-1	.
CASSDGQGLYGYTF	TGCGCCAGCAGCGATGGACAGGGCTTATATGGCTACACCTTC	TRBD1	TRBV5-1	TRBJ1-2	.
CASTPSAGNIQYF	TGTGCCAGCACCCCCTCGGCAGGGAACATTCAGTACTTC	.	TRBV12-3/TRBV12-4	TRBJ2-4	.
CASRGRSTDTQYF	TGTGCCAGCCGGGGGAGGTCCACAGATACGCAGTATTTT	.	TRBV2	TRBJ2-3	.
CASSLAGGLVDTQYF	TGTGCCAGCAGTCTAGCGGGGGGGCTTGTAGATACGCAGTATTTT	TRBD2	TRBV7-2	TRBJ2-3	.
CAWSNRDTTYF	TGTGCCTGGAGTAACCGGGACACTACCTACTTC	.	TRBV30	TRBJ2-5	.
CATSGQQGTEAFF	TGTGCCACCAGTGGTCAACAGGGCACTGAAGCTTTCTTT	.	TRBV24-1	TRBJ1-1	.
CASSPLGGMEGYTF	TGCGCCAGCAGCCCCCTCGGGGGGATGGAGGGCTACACCTTC	.	TRBV4-3	TRBJ1-2	.
CASSSGTGGSYQPQHF	TGTGCCAGCAGCTCCGGGACAGGGGGCAGTTATCAGCCCCAGCATTTT	TRBD1	TRBV7-9	TRBJ1-5	.
CASSLNGWAVYEQYF	TGTGCCAGCAGTTTAAACGGATGGGCCGTCTACGAGCAGTACTTC	.	TRBV27	TRBJ2-7	.
CASVQPQHF	TGTGCCTCTGTCCAGCCCCAGCATTTT	.	TRBV24-1	TRBJ1-5	.
CASSPPGLAYEQYF	TGTGCCAGCTCACCACCGGGACTAGCTTACGAGCAGTACTTC	TRBD2	TRBV18	TRBJ2-7	.
CASKQGAETEAFF	TGCGCCAGCAAGCAGGGGGCCGAAACTGAAGCTTTCTTT	TRBD1	TRBV10-1	TRBJ1-1	.
CASSLVSGDNQPQHF	TGTGCCAGCAGCTTGGTGTCAGGGGACAATCAGCCCCAGCATTTT	.	TRBV7-2	TRBJ1-5	.
CASSLDPWAGGFYNEQFF	TGTGCCAGCAGCTTAGATCCGTGGGCAGGGGGCTTCTACAATGAGCAGTTCTTC	TRBD1	TRBV11-2	TRBJ2-1	.
CAILAGGDYNEQFF	TGTGCCATCTTGGCGGGGGGAGACTACAATGAGCAGTTCTTC	TRBD2	TRBV10-3	TRBJ2-1	few
CSAALDPETGAVSDEKLFF	TGCAGCGCAGCCCTTGACCCTGAGACAGGGGCAGTTTCGGATGAAAAACTGTTTTTT	TRBD1	TRBV29-1	TRBJ1-4	.
CASSVRAPTNEKLFF	TGTGCCAGCAGCGTCAGGGCCCCAACTAATGAAAAACTGTTTTTT	.	TRBV5-4	TRBJ1-4	few
CASSFGGRETQYF	TGTGCCAGCAGCTTTGGGGGCCGAGAGACCCAGTACTTC	.	TRBV7-9	TRBJ2-5	once
CASSLTFSYGYTF	TGTGCCAGCAGTTTGACATTTAGCTATGGCTACACCTTC	.	TRBV12-3/TRBV12-4	TRBJ1-2	.
CASSSGEEQYF	TGTGCCAGCAGCTCAGGGGAAGAGCAGTACTTC	.	TRBV7-2	TRBJ2-7	.
CASSPGTGGREQYF	TGTGCCAGCAGCCCTGGGACAGGGGGGAGGGAGCAGTACTTC	TRBD1	TRBV7-9	TRBJ2-7	few
CASSEEGAPPAHNTEAFF	TGTGCCAGCAGTGAAGAGGGGGCTCCACCGGCGCACAACACTGAAGCTTTCTTT	TRBD1	TRBV2	TRBJ1-1	few
CASSEQGPGSPLHF	TGTGCCAGCAGTGAACAGGGTCCGGGCTCACCCCTCCACTTT	.	TRBV6-4	TRBJ1-6	.
CASSDLGETQYF	TGTGCCAGCAGTGATCTAGGAGAGACCCAGTACTTC	.	TRBV2	TRBJ2-5	.
CASSPTGADTQYF	TGTGCCAGCAGCCCTACAGGGGCAGATACGCAGTATTTT	TRBD1	TRBV7-3	TRBJ2-3	.
CASSLYSNNQPQHF	TGTGCCAGCAGCCTCTATTCGAACAATCAGCCCCAGCATTTT	.	TRBV3-1/TRBV3-2	TRBJ1-5	few
CASSYRGQVSYNEQFF	TGTGCCAGCAGTTACCGGGGACAGGTTTCCTACAATGAGCAGTTCTTC	TRBD1	TRBV6-6	TRBJ2-1	.
CATSDPGTDSGNTIYF	TGTGCCACCAGTGATCCCGGGACAGACTCTGGAAACACCATATATTTT	TRBD1	TRBV24-1	TRBJ1-3	.
CASSADRGQGQYF	TGCGCCAGCAGCGCAGACAGGGGGCAAGGGCAGTACTTC	TRBD1	TRBV5-1	TRBJ2-7	few
CASSGQLETQYF	TGTGCCAGCAGCGGACAGTTAGAGACCCAGTACTTC	.	TRBV2	TRBJ2-5	.